Described below is a single T cell receptor beta chain sequence and its context. Every patient underwent thyroid surgery untreated. This sample is drawn from a study of metastatic and nonmetastatic thyroid tumors. TCRdb re-called the PCR reads through MiXCR. There are around 70,000 clones in the sample; less than 20% occur only once, and roughly 13% lies in the top ten. Germline values: CDR1 MNHEY, CDR2 SMNVEV (reference sequence). The CDR3 consists of 13 residues. Germline trimming cut 10 bases from V and 4 bases from J; bases unmatched to any gene: 8. The clonotype comes from a female donor with papillary thyroid cancer or a benign thyroid nodule (not recorded which). Some clones in this sample may be carry-over from other donors' samples. The V call is TRBV27, the J call TRBJ1-2; 8 bases align to TRBD1. Sequencing was performed on blood. CDR3 coding DNA: TGTGCCACCCGGAACAGGGGGAGCTATGGCTACACCTTC. The encoded protein is CATRNRGSYGYTF.